The 9 T cell receptor beta chains reported below all come from one sample, sequenced in a study of identical twins. TCRdb ran MiXCR on the 5' RACE reads and lists one entry per CDR3 protein. The sample consists of roughly 770,000 distinct CDR3 sequences, approximately 18% of them appearing once. These same data were also listed under a study on T cells expressing NK-cell markers.

Specimen: PBMCs. These receptors all come from a woman aged 18-29 years in good health.

This chain links TRBV10-3 with TRBJ2-3; D uncertain. From germline, CDR1 is ENHRY and CDR2 SYGVKD. CDR3 size: 15 residues. V dropped 3 bases and J dropped 5 bases, with 15 bases sitting between them. CDR3 sequence (DNA): TGTGCCATCAGTGAAGGGTCTCACAAGGGAGATACGCAGTATTTT. This gives the protein CAISEGSHKGDTQYF.

Written as DNA, the CDR3 is TGTGCCAGCGGCCATCCGACAGGAAACACCATATATTTT. Protein sequence: CASGHPTGNTIYF. The chain is built from TRBV12-3 or TRBV12-4 and TRBJ1-3; no definite D call. This CDR3 is 13 amino acids long. Trimming took 8 bases from V and 4 from J, leaving 12 bases between them.

The chain recombines TRBV29-1 with TRBJ2-5; D is possibly TRBD2 (5 bases). Trimming cost V 8 bases and J 4 bases, with 14 bases left between them. The CDR3 sequence is 12 residues long. CDR1 and CDR2 (germline): SQVTM, ANQGSEA. The CDR3, as DNA: TGCAGCACTCTCGCGGGCGGAGAGACCCAGTACTTC. Translating gives CSTLAGGETQYF.

There are a few counts of this clonotype. The DNA for the CDR3 is TGTGCCTCCAAATCAGGGCGGGTAGACGAGACCCAGTACTTC. It specifies CASKSGRVDETQYF. The J gene is TRBJ2-5, the V gene TRBV10-3, with D perhaps TRBD1 or TRBD2 (5 bases each). Germline lookup yields CDR1 ENHRY and CDR2 SYGVKD. The CDR3 has 14 amino acids. With 11 bases removed from V and 5 bases from J, the gap between germline ends came to 21 bases.

The chain combines TRBV10-2 with TRBJ2-7; D might be TRBD1 or TRBD2, each matching 6 bases. Germline V gene sequence: CDR1 WSHSY, CDR2 SAAADI. The CDR3 consists of 14 residues. V was trimmed by 7 bases and J by 6 bases, leaving 19 bases between them. The CDR3 DNA is TGCGCCAGCACTAATCAAAGGGGGGAAGGCGAGCAGTACTTC. Translated, it gives CASTNQRGEGEQYF.

This clonotype has only a few counts. CDR3 region: CASSLFGRNYEQYF. The CDR3 nucleotides read TGTGCCAGCAGCTTATTCGGGAGAAACTACGAGCAGTACTTC. The gene calls are TRBV7-2 and TRBJ2-7; tentative D call: TRBD2 (6 bases). CDR3 length: 14 amino acids. The germline V gene has CDR1 SGHTA and CDR2 FQGNSA. Trimming shortened V by 2 bases and J by 3 bases, and 11 bases separated the two germline ends.

This clonotype was counted a few times. V usage is TRBV12-3 or TRBV12-4 and J usage is TRBJ1-6, with TRBD1 as a possible D gene (6 bases). Trimming took off 5 bases at V and 11 bases at J, with 16 bases between the two ends. The CDR3 is made up of 14 amino acids. For the CDR3, the DNA is TGTGCCAGCAGTCTCAGGGGTAGTTCGGCACCCCTCCACTTT. It specifies CASSLRGSSAPLHF.

The chain recombines TRBV7-9 with TRBJ2-1; D may be TRBD2 (5 bases). The V gene's germline CDR1 is SEHNR and CDR2 FQNEAQ (reference sequence). The CDR3 runs to 12 residues. Deletions cut 0 bases from V and 8 bases from J, with 5 bases between. CDR3 amino acids: CASSLAEDEQFF. The CDR3 region has the DNA TGTGCCAGCAGCTTAGCGGAGGATGAGCAGTTCTTC.

The J gene is TRBJ1-1, the V gene TRBV12-3 or TRBV12-4; possible D gene TRBD1, 5 bases. Trimming removed 7 bases at V and 0 bases at J, with 12 bases between. CDR3 length: 14 amino acids. CDR3 in amino acids: CASTFGGMNTEAFF. The CDR3 DNA reads TGTGCCAGCACTTTCGGGGGAATGAACACTGAAGCTTTCTTT.